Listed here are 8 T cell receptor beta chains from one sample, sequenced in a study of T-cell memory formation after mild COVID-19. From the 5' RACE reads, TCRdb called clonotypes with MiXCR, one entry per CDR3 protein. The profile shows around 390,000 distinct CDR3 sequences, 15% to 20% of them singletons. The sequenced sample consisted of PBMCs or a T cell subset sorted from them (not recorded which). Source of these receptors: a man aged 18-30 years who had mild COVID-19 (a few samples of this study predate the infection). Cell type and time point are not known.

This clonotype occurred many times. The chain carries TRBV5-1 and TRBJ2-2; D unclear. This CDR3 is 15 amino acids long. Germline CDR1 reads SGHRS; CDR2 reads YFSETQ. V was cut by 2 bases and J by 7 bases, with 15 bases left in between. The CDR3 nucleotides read TGCGCCAGCAGCTTTGGCAACCTAGGGCACGGGGAGCTGTTTTTT. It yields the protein CASSFGNLGHGELFF. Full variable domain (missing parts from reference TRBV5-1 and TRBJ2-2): KAGVTQTPRYLIKTRGQQVTLSCSPISGHRSVSWYQQTPGQGLQFLFEYFSETQRNKGNFPGRFSGRQFSNSRSEMNVSTLELGDSALYLCASSFGNLGHGELFFGEGSRLTVL.

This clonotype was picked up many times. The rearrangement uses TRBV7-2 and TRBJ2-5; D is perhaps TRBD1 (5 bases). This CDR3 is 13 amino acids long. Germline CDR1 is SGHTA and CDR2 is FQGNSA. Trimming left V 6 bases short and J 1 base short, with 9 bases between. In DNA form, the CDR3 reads TGTGCCAGCAGTTGGACACTCCAAGAGACCCAGTACTTC. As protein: CASSWTLQETQYF.

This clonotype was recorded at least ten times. The DNA for the CDR3 is TGTGCCAGCAGCTTCATCCCAGATACGCAGTATTTT. The encoded protein is CASSFIPDTQYF. V gene TRBV11-2 combines with J gene TRBJ2-3; D remains unclear. V lost 3 bases to trimming and J lost 4 bases, with 5 bases between them. Germline CDR1 is SGHAT and CDR2 is FQNNGV. This CDR3 has 12 amino acids.

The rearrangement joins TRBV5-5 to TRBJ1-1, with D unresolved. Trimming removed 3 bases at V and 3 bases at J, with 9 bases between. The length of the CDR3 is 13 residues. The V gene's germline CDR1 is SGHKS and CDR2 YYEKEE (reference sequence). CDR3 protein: CASSYTGYTEAFF. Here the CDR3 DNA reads TGTGCCAGCAGCTATACGGGGTACACTGAAGCTTTCTTT.

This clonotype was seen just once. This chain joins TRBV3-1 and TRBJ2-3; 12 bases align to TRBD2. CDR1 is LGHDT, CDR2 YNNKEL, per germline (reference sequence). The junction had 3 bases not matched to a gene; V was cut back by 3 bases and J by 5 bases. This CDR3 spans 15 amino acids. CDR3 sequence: CASSQTSGGGDTQYF. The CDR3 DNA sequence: TGTGCCAGCAGCCAGACTAGCGGGGGAGGAGATACGCAGTATTTT.

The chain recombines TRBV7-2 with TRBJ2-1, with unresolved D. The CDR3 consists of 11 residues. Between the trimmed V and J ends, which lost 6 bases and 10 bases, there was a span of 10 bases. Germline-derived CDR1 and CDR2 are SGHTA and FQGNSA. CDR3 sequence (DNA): TGTGCCAGCAGGTCACAGAGCGAGCAGTTCTTC. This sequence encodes CASRSQSEQFF. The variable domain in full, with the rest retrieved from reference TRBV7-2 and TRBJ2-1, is GAGVSQSPSNKVTEKGKDVELRCDPISGHTALYWYRQSLGQGLEFLIYFQGNSAPDKSGLPSDRFSAERTGGSVSTLTIQRTQQEDSAVYLCASRSQSEQFFGPGTRLTVL.

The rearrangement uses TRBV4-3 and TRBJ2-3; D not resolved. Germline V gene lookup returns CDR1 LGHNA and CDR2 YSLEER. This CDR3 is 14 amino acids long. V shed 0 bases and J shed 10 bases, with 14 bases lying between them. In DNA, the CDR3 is TGCGCCAGCAGCCAAGATCCCGGGTTTAGGGCGCAGTATTTT. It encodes CASSQDPGFRAQYF.

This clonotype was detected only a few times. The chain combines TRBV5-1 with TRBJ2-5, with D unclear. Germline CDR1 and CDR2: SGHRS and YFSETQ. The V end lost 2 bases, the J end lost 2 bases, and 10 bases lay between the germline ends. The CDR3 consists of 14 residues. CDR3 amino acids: CASSFLVGQETQYF. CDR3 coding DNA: TGCGCCAGCAGCTTTTTGGTAGGGCAAGAGACCCAGTACTTC.